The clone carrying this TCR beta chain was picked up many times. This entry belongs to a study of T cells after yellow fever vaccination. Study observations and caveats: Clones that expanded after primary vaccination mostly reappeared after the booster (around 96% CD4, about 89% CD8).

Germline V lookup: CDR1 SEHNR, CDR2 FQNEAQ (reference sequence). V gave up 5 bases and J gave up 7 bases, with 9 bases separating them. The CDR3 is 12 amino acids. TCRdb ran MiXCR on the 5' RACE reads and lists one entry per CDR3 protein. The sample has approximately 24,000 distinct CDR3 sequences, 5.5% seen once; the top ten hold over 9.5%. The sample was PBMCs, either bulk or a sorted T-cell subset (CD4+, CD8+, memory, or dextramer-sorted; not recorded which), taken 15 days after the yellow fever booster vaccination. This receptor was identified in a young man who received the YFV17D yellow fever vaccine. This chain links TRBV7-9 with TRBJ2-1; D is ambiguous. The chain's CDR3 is CASSKTRNEQFF. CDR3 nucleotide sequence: TGTGCCAGCAGCAAAACCAGGAATGAGCAGTTCTTC.